These 15 T cell receptor beta chains were all obtained from the same sample, sequenced in a study of graft-versus-host responses after intestinal transplantation (dated by TCRdb to the early 2020s). These receptors' antigens are unknown. The protocol used for the library was the immunoSEQ multiplex PCR assay. TCRdb carries this immuneACCESS record with in-frame sequences only. Its versions omit some clonotypes, under half of them owing to an unresolved V gene in the studies checked, with the rest unexplained. The sample records roughly 89,000 clones, 91% of which are singletons. 0.09% to 0.1% of the sample is taken by the ten largest. Interpreted using the paper, the time point label stands for: cells obtained before transplantation from donor or recipient. Sequences were derived from unstimulated CD4+ T cells sorted from spleen or lymph node cells, sampled before intestinal transplant. The receptor set was obtained from a human donor who received an intestinal transplant.

The chain employs TRBV5-1 and TRBJ2-1, with 7 bases identical to TRBD2. The germline V gene has CDR1 SGHRS and CDR2 YFSETQ. The J segment lost 10 bases and the V segment lost 1 base, leaving 11 bases of the junction unmatched. The CDR3 is 15 amino acids. CDR3 loop: CASSLKGLPSGEQFF. The CDR3 DNA reads as TGCGCCAGCAGCTTGAAGGGACTACCCTCCGGGGAGCAGTTCTTC.

The V and J genes are TRBV2 and TRBJ1-1, with TRBD1 as a possible D gene (6 bases). V was cut by 6 bases and J by 6 bases, with 17 bases left in between. From germline, CDR1 is SNHLY and CDR2 FYNNEI. The CDR3 is made up of 14 amino acids. The CDR3 is CASRGGRNYPEAFF. Written as DNA, the CDR3 is TGTGCCAGCAGGGGGGGGCGCAATTATCCTGAAGCTTTCTTT. Combining the CDR3 with reference TRBV2 and TRBJ1-1 gives the whole variable domain EPEVTQTPSHQVTQMGQEVILRCVPISNHLYFYWYRQILGQKVEFLVSFYNNEISEKSEIFDDQFSVERPDGSNFTLKIRSTKLEDSAMYFCASRGGRNYPEAFFGQGTRLTVV.

V usage is TRBV18 and J usage is TRBJ1-1; the match to TRBD1 covers 7 bases. Germline assignment: CDR1 KGHSH and CDR2 LQKENI. The CDR3 has 18 amino acids. V shed 6 bases, J shed 0 bases, and the junction held 16 bases outside the gene matches. This CDR3 reads CASSRNRGRPPMNTEAFF. The CDR3 nucleotides read TGTGCCAGCTCGCGGAACAGGGGCCGACCCCCTATGAACACTGAAGCTTTCTTT. The full variable domain, in which reference TRBV18 and TRBJ1-1 provide the parts outside the CDR3, is NAGVMQNPRHLVRRRGQEARLRCSPMKGHSHVYWYRQLPEEGLKFMVYLQKENIIDESGMPKERFSAEFPKEGPSILRIQQVVRGDSAAYFCASSRNRGRPPMNTEAFFGQGTRLTVV.

In this sample, this clone turned up once. The chain has TRBV4-3 and TRBJ2-1, with 8 bases identical to TRBD2. The V and J ends lost 4 bases and 4 bases, in that order; junction bases with no gene match: 12. Germline lookup yields CDR1 LGHNA and CDR2 YSLEER. The CDR3 consists of 17 residues. CDR3 bases: TGCGCCAGCAGCCCCACACCGGGCGGGGGGTCTTACAATGAGCAGTTCTTC. It specifies CASSPTPGGGSYNEQFF.

The chain uses TRBV30 and TRBJ1-6; TRBD1 might be the D (6 bases). Germline V gives CDR1 GTSNPN, CDR2 SVGIG (reference sequence). The ends were cut back, 7 bases at V and 5 bases at J, with 15 bases in the middle. The CDR3 has 14 residues. The CDR3 bases are TGTGCCTCACAACAGGGTACCCATAATTCACCCCTCCACTTT. Its protein is CASQQGTHNSPLHF.

The chain recombines TRBV7-9 with TRBJ2-5, with D maybe TRBD2 (5 bases). The CDR3 has 13 amino acids. Trimming shortened V by 7 bases and J by 5 bases, and 14 bases separated the two germline ends. Germline V lookup: CDR1 SEHNR, CDR2 FQNEAQ (reference sequence). This chain's CDR3 is CASTYPPGETQYF. DNA of the CDR3: TGTGCCAGCACCTATCCCCCGGGGGAGACCCAGTACTTC.

CDR3 bases: TGCGCCAGCAGCTTGGAAAGGGGGCCAACTGTCTTCTCTAACTATGGCTACACCTTC. This codes for CASSLERGPTVFSNYGYTF. The chain carries TRBV5-1 and TRBJ1-2; TRBD1 matches 7 bases. Germline V gene data show CDR1 as SGHRS and CDR2 as YFSETQ. Losses at the gene ends were 0 bases for V and 0 bases for J; bases not matched to a gene: 14. CDR3 length equals 19 residues.

The chain couples TRBV15 to TRBJ2-5; D unresolved. CDR1 is LNHNV, CDR2 YYDKDF, per germline (reference sequence). The CDR3 has 15 residues. The V end was cut by 0 bases, the J end by 4 bases, with 12 bases between. CDR3 in DNA: TGTGCCACCAGCAGAGATCAAGAGGTCCCAGAGACCCAGTACTTC. It encodes CATSRDQEVPETQYF. The entire variable domain, with the rest obtained from reference TRBV15 and TRBJ2-5, is as follows: DAMVIQNPRYQVTQFGKPVTLSCSQTLNHNVMYWYQQKSSQAPKLLFHYYDKDFNNEADTPDNFQSRRPNTSFCFLDIRSPGLGDTAMYLCATSRDQEVPETQYFGPGTRLLVL.

The V gene is TRBV19, the J gene TRBJ1-1; no definite D call. V lost 3 bases to trimming and J lost 4 bases, with 12 bases between them. The CDR3 spans 14 residues. Germline V CDR1 and CDR2: LNHDA, SQIVND (reference sequence). The CDR3: CASSMQQVPTEAFF. The CDR3 bases are TGTGCCAGTAGTATGCAACAAGTACCCACTGAAGCTTTCTTT. The full variable domain, with the rest looked up from reference TRBV19 and TRBJ1-1, is DGGITQSPKYLFRKEGQNVTLSCEQNLNHDAMYWYRQDPGQGLRLIYYSQIVNDFQKGDIAEGYSVSREKKESFPLTVTSAQKNPTAFYLCASSMQQVPTEAFFGQGTRLTVV.

In DNA form, the CDR3 reads TGTGCCAGCGCCCGGACTAGCGGGGGCCACGAGCAGTACTTC. Translated: CASARTSGGHEQYF. V is TRBV6-1 and J is TRBJ2-7, with TRBD2 identical over 13 bases. Germline trimming cut 8 bases from V and 5 bases from J; bases unmatched to any gene: 6. The CDR3 runs 14 residues. Germline-derived CDR1 and CDR2 are MNHNS and SASEGT.

V is TRBV18 and J is TRBJ2-3; 7 bases fit TRBD1. The V segment lost 6 bases and the J segment 0 bases; nucleotides outside the gene matches: 6. Germline CDR1 KGHSH, CDR2 LQKENI. The CDR3 length is 15 residues. The CDR3 here is CASSPDRVSTDTQYF. CDR3 nucleotide sequence: TGTGCCAGCTCTCCTGACAGGGTTAGCACAGATACGCAGTATTTT.

This sequence joins TRBV11-1 and TRBJ2-7, with D hard to call. The CDR3 contains 14 residues. V lost 1 base and J 2 bases, leaving 9 bases between the germline ends. CDR1 is SGHAT and CDR2 is FQDESV in the germline V gene (reference sequence). The CDR3, as DNA: TGTGCCAGCAGCTTAGAACTGCGCACCTACGAGCAGTACTTC. Amino acid sequence: CASSLELRTYEQYF.

The rearrangement joins TRBV18 to TRBJ2-6; D unresolved. The V and J ends lost 2 bases and 0 bases respectively, with 8 bases between them. CDR1 KGHSH and CDR2 LQKENI come from the germline V gene. CDR3 size: 16 residues. The CDR3: CASSPSPISGANVLTF. CDR3 coding DNA: TGTGCCAGCTCACCAAGCCCAATCTCTGGGGCCAACGTCCTGACTTTC.

This sequence joins TRBV2 and TRBJ2-7; 12 bases align to TRBD1. The length of the CDR3 is 13 residues. Germline loops: CDR1 SNHLY, CDR2 FYNNEI. V lost 7 bases and J lost 6; bases outside the gene matches: 4. The CDR3 region has the DNA TGTGCCAGCATGGGACAGGGGGCGGTCGAGCAGTACTTC. Protein: CASMGQGAVEQYF.

The V and J genes are TRBV4-3 and TRBJ1-4; TRBD1 agrees at 9 bases. CDR1 and CDR2 from the germline V gene are LGHNA and YSLEER. After removal of 5 bases from V and 1 base from J, the junction contained 5 bases not matched to a gene. This CDR3 has 16 amino acids. This CDR3 is CASSSGQGVTNEKLFF. CDR3 sequence (DNA): TGCGCCAGCAGCTCGGGACAGGGAGTAACTAATGAAAAACTGTTTTTT.